The sequence of this TCR beta chain was determined in a study of spatial heterogeneity in lung cancer. Time point of the sample: sample taken at primary tumor resection. Whole RNA obtained from tumor, nontumor lung or frozen PBMC underwent sequencing without sorting. The V gene's germline CDR1 is SQVTM and CDR2 ANQGSEA. The CDR3 sequence is 12 residues long. The V end was cut by 8 bases, the J end by 2 bases, with 11 bases between. TCRdb re-derived calls from the 5' RACE reads in MiXCR, one entry per CDR3 protein. The table records 20,000 to 30,000 distinct CDR3 sequences, around 4.7% of them present only once. This clonotype counts as medium-sized.

The V gene is TRBV29-1, the J gene TRBJ2-3, with a tentative D call TRBD1 (6 bases). The sample here was PBMCs, taken at surgery. This TCR was sampled from a male donor with early-stage non-small cell lung cancer. CDR3 bases: TGCAGCTACAGGGAGTCCACAGATACGCAGTATTTT. Encoded protein: CSYRESTDTQYF.